This T cell receptor beta chain was identified in a study of blood T cell repertoires in COVID-19. On the study more broadly: The United States, Italy and Spain provided the acute and convalescent COVID-19 samples.

All recovered Cohort 3 donors got two negative PCRs, got clearance, or saw symptom resolution. Profiled with immunoSEQ multiplex PCR; TCRdb holds only in-frame clones, not every one. The sample contains roughly 380,000 clones, about 90% of which appear only once. This CDR3 comprises 12 residues. CDR1 and CDR2 from the germline V gene are LGHDT and YNNKEL (reference sequence). The J segment lost 7 bases and the V segment lost 4 bases, leaving 3 bases of the junction unmatched. This chain links TRBV3-1 (or the pseudogene TRBV3-2) with TRBJ2-5; 7 nucleotides agree with TRBD2. The sequence was collected from a man younger than 45 who had recovered from COVID-19. Source material: PBMCs or T cells enriched from blood (not recorded which). DNA for the CDR3: TGTGCCAGCAGCCTTCCTAGCGGGACCCAGTACTTC. Protein product: CASSLPSGTQYF.